The clone carrying this T cell receptor beta chain has ten or more counts. Its antigen is unidentified. Sorting recovered naive CD8 T cells on a CD8+CD4-CCR7+CD45RA+ profile. This record comes from a study of molecular identifiers for immune sequencing clone quantification. The use of previously described methods and listed TCR primers produced the bulk TCR libraries. TCRdb passed the PCR reads through MiXCR, listing each CDR3 protein once. The sample contains some 320,000 distinct CDR3 sequences, over 20% of which appear only once. Trimming took 5 bases from V and 7 from J, leaving 8 bases between them. Germline values: CDR1 SEHNR, CDR2 FQNEAQ (reference sequence). CDR3 size: 12 residues. Study findings and constraints: Clones above 20 RNA copies contained over 98% of effector molecules but under 1% of naive ones.

The sequence was collected from a human donor in good health. Some libraries in this study had Jurkat cell RNA spiked in. The sequenced sample consisted of naive CD8+ T cells from blood, with Jurkat cell RNA spiked in. Documented subset: FACS-sorted CD8+CD4-CCR7+CD45RA+ naive T cells. The V and J genes are TRBV7-9 and TRBJ2-2, with D unresolved. Written as DNA, the CDR3 is TGTGCCAGCAGCCCCATTGGCGGGGAGCTGTTTTTT. It encodes CASSPIGGELFF.